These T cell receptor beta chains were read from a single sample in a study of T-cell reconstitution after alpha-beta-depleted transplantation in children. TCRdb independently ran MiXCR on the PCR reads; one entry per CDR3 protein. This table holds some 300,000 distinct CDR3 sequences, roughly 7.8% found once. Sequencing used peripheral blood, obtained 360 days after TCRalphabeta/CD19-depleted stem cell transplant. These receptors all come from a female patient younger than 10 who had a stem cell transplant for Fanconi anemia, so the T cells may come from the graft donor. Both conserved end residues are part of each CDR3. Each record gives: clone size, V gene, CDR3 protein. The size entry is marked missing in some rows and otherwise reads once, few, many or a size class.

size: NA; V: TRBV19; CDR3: CASSASGRSYEQFF
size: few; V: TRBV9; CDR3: CASSPPGAGNTEAFF
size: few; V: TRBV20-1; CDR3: CSARVRVDQPQHF
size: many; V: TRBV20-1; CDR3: CSANRDTNTEAFF
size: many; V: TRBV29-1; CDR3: CSVGARYTGELFF
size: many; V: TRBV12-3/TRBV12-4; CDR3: CASSDEIPSGPNEQFF
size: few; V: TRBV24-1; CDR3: CATSDSRTATNTGELFF
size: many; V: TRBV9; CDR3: CASSVEGNYNEQFF
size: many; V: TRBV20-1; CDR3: CSARGGTNTEAFF
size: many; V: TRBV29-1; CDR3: CSVDPQTGNYGYTF
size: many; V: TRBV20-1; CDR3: CSARDRREGSYNEQFF
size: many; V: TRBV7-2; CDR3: CASSSTGTPYNEQFF
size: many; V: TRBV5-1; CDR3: CASSTQGASYNEQFF
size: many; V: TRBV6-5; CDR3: CASWTQWDEQYF
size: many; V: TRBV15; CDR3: CATSRDLLAGGPYPGELFF
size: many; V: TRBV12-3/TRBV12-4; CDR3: CASSLAGTGQRYGYTF
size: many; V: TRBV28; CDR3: CASSPQDRPKQFF
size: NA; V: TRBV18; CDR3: CASSLNHQETQYF